Listed below are T cell receptor beta chains from one sample, sequenced in a study of STAT3 mutations in large granular lymphocyte leukemia. Some clones are missing from TCRdb's copy, which holds only in-frame ones; the method was immunoSEQ multiplex PCR. The sample lists about 24,000 clones; approximately 94% were seen once. Sequencing input: peripheral blood mononuclear cells. Receptors originate from a man aged 35-49 years with T-cell large granular lymphocyte leukemia. Some clones in this sample may be carry-over from other donors' samples. Both conserved end residues are part of each CDR3. The order of the fields is D gene, V gene, clone size, J gene, CDR3 protein, CDR3 DNA. The D gene is left open where the match is weak. Clone sizes are given selectively: once, few, many, or a class where the clone is expanded.

NA	TRBV4-1	NA	TRBJ2-5	CASSQAGGETQYF	TGCGCCAGCAGCCAAGCCGGAGGGGAGACCCAGTACTTC
NA	TRBV6-6	NA	TRBJ1-1	CASSYNLGEAFF	TGTGCCAGCAGTTACAACTTGGGAGAAGCTTTCTTT
NA	TRBV9	NA	TRBJ2-1	CASSVVDSGYNEQFF	TGTGCCAGCAGCGTAGTAGATAGCGGATACAATGAGCAGTTCTTC
TRBD1	TRBV18	once	TRBJ1-2	CASSPSRDRLLSNYGYTF	TGTGCCAGCTCACCTTCCCGGGACAGGCTACTGTCTAACTATGGCTACACCTTC
NA	TRBV19	NA	TRBJ2-7	CASSMEVNLYEQYF	TGTGCCAGTAGTATGGAGGTTAACCTCTACGAGCAGTACTTC
NA	TRBV25-1	NA	TRBJ1-5	CASSPPDKVSNQPQHF	TGTGCCAGCAGTCCCCCAGACAAAGTTAGCAATCAGCCCCAGCATTTT
NA	TRBV5-1	once	TRBJ2-3	CASSLEEGTDTQYF	TGCGCCAGCAGCTTGGAGGAAGGGACAGATACGCAGTATTTT
NA	TRBV28	NA	TRBJ1-1	CASPPQGSRLNTEAFF	TGTGCCAGCCCTCCACAGGGATCCCGTCTGAACACTGAAGCTTTCTTT
NA	TRBV7-9	NA	TRBJ2-7	CASSPQSESYEQYF	TGTGCCAGCAGCCCACAATCTGAATCCTACGAGCAGTACTTC
TRBD2	TRBV11-2	medium-sized	TRBJ2-3	CASRRGTSGGYTDTQYF	TGTGCCAGCAGGAGAGGGACTAGCGGGGGATACACAGATACGCAGTATTTT
TRBD1	TRBV5-1	few	TRBJ1-4	CASSRDRGVGEKLFF	TGCGCCAGCAGCCGTGACAGGGGTGTCGGTGAAAAACTGTTTTTT
TRBD2	TRBV19	NA	TRBJ2-2	CASSNSGGNTGELFF	TGTGCCAGTAGTAATAGCGGGGGCAACACCGGGGAGCTGTTTTTT
NA	TRBV5-4	NA	TRBJ2-1	CASSQGILYNEQFF	TGTGCCAGCAGCCAGGGAATTCTCTACAATGAGCAGTTCTTC
NA	TRBV18	NA	TRBJ1-1	CASSPAQYNTEAFF	TGTGCCAGCTCACCGGCGCAGTACAACACTGAAGCTTTCTTT
TRBD2	TRBV11-3	NA	TRBJ2-1	CASSLSGAYNEQFF	TGTGCCAGCAGCCTTAGCGGGGCGTACAATGAGCAGTTCTTC
NA	TRBV7-9	NA	TRBJ2-6	CASSSSKAGASSGANVLTF	TGTGCCAGCAGCTCCAGCAAGGCAGGGGCAAGCTCTGGGGCCAACGTCCTGACTTTC
NA	TRBV7-9	NA	TRBJ2-7	CASSLGPLEQYF	TGTGCCAGCAGCTTAGGCCCCCTCGAGCAGTACTTC
TRBD2	TRBV5-1	NA	TRBJ2-3	CASSSLAGGLDTQYF	TGCGCCAGCAGCTCGCTAGCGGGGGGCTTAGATACGCAGTATTTT
TRBD1	TRBV19	NA	TRBJ1-1	CASSRTGDTEAFF	TGTGCCAGTAGTAGAACAGGGGACACTGAAGCTTTCTTT
NA	TRBV18	NA	TRBJ1-1	CASSQSWTDTEAFF	TGTGCCAGCTCACAATCCTGGACGGACACTGAAGCTTTCTTT
NA	TRBV15	NA	TRBJ1-5	CATSREAGGQPQHF	TGTGCCACCAGCAGAGAGGCCGGGGGGCAGCCCCAGCATTTT
NA	TRBV30	NA	TRBJ1-2	CAWSAQTVTYGYTF	TGTGCCTGGAGCGCCCAGACAGTCACCTATGGCTACACCTTC
NA	TRBV5-1	NA	TRBJ1-1	CASSLAGQHEAFF	TGCGCCAGCAGCTTGGCAGGACAGCATGAAGCTTTCTTT
TRBD1	TRBV28	once	TRBJ1-2	CASTRDSPLYGYTF	TGTGCCAGCACCCGGGACAGTCCATTGTATGGCTACACCTTC
NA	TRBV20-1	NA	TRBJ1-1	CSAIENTEAFF	TGCAGTGCCATAGAAAACACTGAAGCTTTCTTT
TRBD2	TRBV5-8	NA	TRBJ2-5	CASSSRTSGASQGETQYF	TGTGCCAGCAGCTCGAGGACTAGCGGGGCGAGTCAAGGAGAGACCCAGTACTTC
NA	TRBV18	NA	TRBJ1-2	CASSPDSGILWGYTF	TGTGCCAGCTCACCAGATTCAGGGATCTTATGGGGCTACACCTTC
TRBD1	TRBV18	NA	TRBJ2-1	CASSPSGQVYNEQFF	TGTGCCAGCTCACCTTCGGGACAGGTCTACAATGAGCAGTTCTTC
NA	TRBV19	once	TRBJ1-3	CASRNSGNTIYF	TGTGCCAGTAGAAACTCTGGAAACACCATATATTTT
TRBD2	TRBV7-8	NA	TRBJ2-2	CASSLARAGVEGTGELFF	TGTGCCAGCAGCTTAGCGAGAGCGGGGGTCGAGGGCACCGGGGAGCTGTTTTTT
TRBD2	TRBV6-1	NA	TRBJ2-4	CASSEAGGGRGGNIQYF	TGTGCCAGCAGTGAAGCGGGAGGAGGCCGGGGGGGAAACATTCAGTACTTC
NA	TRBV10-3	NA	TRBJ1-4	CATAGYSNEKLFF	TGTGCCACCGCAGGGTATAGTAATGAAAAACTGTTTTTT
NA	TRBV7-9	NA	TRBJ2-1	CASSNPRETGSYNEQFF	TGTGCCAGCAGCAACCCCAGGGAAACGGGCTCCTACAATGAGCAGTTCTTC
TRBD1	TRBV5-4	once	TRBJ2-2	CASSLATGQGVRELFF	TGTGCCAGCAGCTTGGCGACGGGCCAGGGGGTTCGGGAGCTGTTTTTT
TRBD1	TRBV5-1	NA	TRBJ1-2	CASSSLQGDYGYTF	TGCGCCAGCAGCTCGTTACAGGGGGACTATGGCTACACCTTC
NA	TRBV2	once	TRBJ1-2	CASSDRGLASTYGYTF	TGTGCCAGCAGTGATAGGGGCCTTGCTAGCACCTATGGCTACACCTTC
TRBD1	TRBV4-1	NA	TRBJ2-7	CASSLGAGTGTPYEQYF	TGCGCCAGCAGCCTTGGTGCCGGGACAGGGACACCCTACGAGCAGTACTTC
TRBD1	TRBV27	NA	TRBJ2-5	CASRTDRGGETQYF	TGTGCCAGCAGAACCGACAGGGGAGGAGAGACCCAGTACTTC
TRBD2	TRBV5-4	NA	TRBJ2-5	CASTPGLAGQETQYF	TGTGCCAGCACCCCGGGACTAGCGGGACAAGAGACCCAGTACTTC
TRBD1	TRBV7-6	once	TRBJ1-1	CASSPGQGNTEAFF	TGTGCCAGCAGCCCAGGACAGGGTAACACTGAAGCTTTCTTT
TRBD2	TRBV6-1	NA	TRBJ2-7	CATQTGTSGAYEQYF	TGTGCCACCCAGACCGGGACTAGCGGGGCCTACGAGCAGTACTTC
TRBD1	TRBV4-3	once	TRBJ2-7	CASSQDYRGSSYEQYF	TGCGCCAGCAGCCAGGATTACAGGGGGAGCTCCTACGAGCAGTACTTC
TRBD1	TRBV4-1	NA	TRBJ1-1	CASSRDRVLAFF	TGCGCCAGCAGCCGGGACAGGGTCCTAGCTTTCTTT
NA	TRBV30	NA	TRBJ1-1	CAWSVLPVMNTEAFF	TGTGCCTGGAGTGTACTCCCAGTGATGAACACTGAAGCTTTCTTT
NA	TRBV7-9	NA	TRBJ2-3	CASSLEARGLGTDTQYF	TGTGCCAGCAGCTTAGAAGCGCGGGGGCTCGGCACAGATACGCAGTATTTT
NA	TRBV19	NA	TRBJ1-1	CASRPGEASEAFF	TGTGCCAGTAGGCCAGGGGAGGCATCTGAAGCTTTCTTT
NA	TRBV7-2	NA	TRBJ1-6	CASSLYGEASPLHF	TGTGCCAGCAGCTTATACGGGGAGGCTTCACCCCTCCACTTT
TRBD2	TRBV28	NA	TRBJ2-4	CASSFGGALDIQYF	TGTGCCAGCAGTTTCGGGGGGGCGCTGGACATTCAGTACTTC
NA	TRBV29-1	NA	TRBJ1-1	CSAGEGMNTEAFF	TGCAGCGCCGGGGAGGGGATGAACACTGAAGCTTTCTTT
TRBD1	TRBV5-1	NA	TRBJ2-7	CASSFPKSGTGAYEQYF	TGCGCCAGCAGCTTCCCCAAATCCGGGACAGGGGCCTACGAGCAGTACTTC